Sequencing of this T cell receptor beta chain was carried out in a study of metastatic and nonmetastatic thyroid tumors. No treatment had been given to any patient before thyroid surgery. Study-wide points: The study reportedly found significantly higher TCR beta diversity in malignant thyroid tumors than benign nodules, in blood and tumor.

Per the study methods: A papillary thyroid cancer distant-metastasis classifier was built from CDR3 differences across clinicopathological groups. Using MiXCR, TCRdb re-called clones from the PCR reads. The V and J calls shown here were made by TCRdb, not taken from the authors' results. Among around 21,000 clones listed, 18% were seen once. A remark on this clone: What it binds is not known. This could be a read error, since a much larger clone is one nucleotide away. The sample carries other DNA sequences with the same CDR3.

Sequenced input: blood. The receptor was derived from a male donor with papillary thyroid cancer or a benign thyroid nodule (not recorded which). Some clones in this sample may be carry-over from other donors' samples.

The CDR3 nucleotides read TGTGCCAGCACCGGGGCCCCGGGTGAGACCCAGTACTTC. Translating it yields CASTGAPGETQYF. V is TRBV9 and J is TRBJ2-5, with D possibly called TRBD1 or TRBD2 (5 bases each). V lost 6 bases, J lost 5 bases, and 14 bases lay in between. This CDR3 has 13 residues. Germline loops: CDR1 SGDLS, CDR2 YYNGEE.